The sequence of this T cell receptor (beta chain) was determined in a study of blood T cell repertoires in COVID-19. Study background: The study drew acute and convalescent COVID-19 samples from the United States, Italy and Spain. The analysed material was cDNA or gDNA that came from T cells, B-cell-depleted T cells, or PBMCs.

Original handling: The authors estimated nucleated cell counts from reference gene primer amplification. The data were produced by immunoSEQ multiplex PCR, yet TCRdb's version contains in-frame clones alone and is incomplete. The DNA gave D and trimming, while V, J and clone size come from that table. Seen here are roughly 230,000 clones, about 83% observed once, and the top ten hold around 6%. The CDR3 runs to 16 residues. The V segment lost 3 bases and the J segment 9 bases; nucleotides outside the gene matches: 9. Per germline, CDR1 MDHEN and CDR2 SYDVKM. The sequence was collected from a human donor in a cohort sampled during active COVID-19. The V gene is TRBV28, the J gene TRBJ2-1; 12 bases are shared with TRBD1. Sequenced material: peripheral blood. CDR3 sequence: CASSFMGQGARGEQFF. The CDR3 coding sequence is TGTGCCAGCAGTTTTATGGGACAGGGGGCGCGGGGTGAGCAGTTCTTC.